Below, one T cell receptor beta chain is given with its context. The data stem from a study of shared T cell receptors in the human thymus. Method: immunoSEQ multiplex PCR; TCRdb's copy keeps in-frame clones and lacks some. The repertoire holds under 850,000 clones, with around 87% as singletons. The CDR3 length is 14 residues. CDR1 is SGHRS and CDR2 is YFSETQ in the germline V gene. The germline V and J ends were trimmed by 1 base and 4 bases, with 8 bases remaining between them. The data also belong to a second study, concerning human thymus T cells. That work adds: Thymic material originated from resections removed in the course of corrective heart surgery. Repertoires from thymus and blood appeared to show biased V and J gene usage.

This clonotype was sampled from a boy in the first two years of life with a congenital heart defect. The rearrangement uses TRBV5-1 and TRBJ2-2; D remains ambiguous. Source material: thymocytes. The CDR3: CASSLWQITGELFF. As DNA, the CDR3 is TGCGCCAGCAGCTTGTGGCAGATCACCGGGGAGCTGTTTTTT.